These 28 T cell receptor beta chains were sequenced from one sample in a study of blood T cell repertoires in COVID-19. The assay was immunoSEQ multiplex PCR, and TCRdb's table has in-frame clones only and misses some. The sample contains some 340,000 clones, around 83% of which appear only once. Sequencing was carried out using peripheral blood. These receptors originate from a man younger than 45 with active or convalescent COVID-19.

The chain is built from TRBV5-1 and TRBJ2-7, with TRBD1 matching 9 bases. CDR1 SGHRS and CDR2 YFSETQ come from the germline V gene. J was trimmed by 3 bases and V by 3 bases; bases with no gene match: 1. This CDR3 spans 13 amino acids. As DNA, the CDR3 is TGCGCCAGCAGCTCGGACAGGGGCTACGAGCAGTACTTC. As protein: CASSSDRGYEQYF.

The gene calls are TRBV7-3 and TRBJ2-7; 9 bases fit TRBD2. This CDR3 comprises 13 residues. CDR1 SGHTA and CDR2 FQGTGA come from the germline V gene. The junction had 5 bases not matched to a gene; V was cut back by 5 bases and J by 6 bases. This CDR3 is CASSALAGVEQYF. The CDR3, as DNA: TGTGCCAGCAGCGCCTTAGCGGGAGTCGAGCAGTACTTC.

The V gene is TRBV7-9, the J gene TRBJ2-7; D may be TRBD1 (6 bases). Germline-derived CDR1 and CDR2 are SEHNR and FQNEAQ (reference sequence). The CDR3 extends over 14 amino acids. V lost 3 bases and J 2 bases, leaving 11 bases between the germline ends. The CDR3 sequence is CASSLADRTYEQYF. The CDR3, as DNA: TGTGCCAGCAGCTTGGCGGACAGAACCTACGAGCAGTACTTC.

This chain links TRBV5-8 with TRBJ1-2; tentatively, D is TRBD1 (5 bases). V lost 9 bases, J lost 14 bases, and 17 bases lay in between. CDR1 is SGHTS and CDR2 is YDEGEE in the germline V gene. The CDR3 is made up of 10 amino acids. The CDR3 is CAIPPRVKTF. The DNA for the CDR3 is TGTGCCATCCCGCCCAGGGTTAAGACCTTC.

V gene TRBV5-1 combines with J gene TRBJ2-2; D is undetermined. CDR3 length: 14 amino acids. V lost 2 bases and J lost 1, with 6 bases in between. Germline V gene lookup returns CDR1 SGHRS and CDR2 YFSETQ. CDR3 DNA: TGCGCCAGCAGCTTCACGGGGAACACCGGGGAGCTGTTTTTT. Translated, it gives CASSFTGNTGELFF.

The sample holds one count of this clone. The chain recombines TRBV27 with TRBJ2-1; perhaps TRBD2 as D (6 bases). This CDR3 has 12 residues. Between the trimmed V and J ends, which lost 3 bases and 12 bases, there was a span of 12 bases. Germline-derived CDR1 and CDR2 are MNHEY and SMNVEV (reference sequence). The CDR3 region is CASSFYSGVQFF. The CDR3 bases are TGTGCCAGCAGTTTTTATAGCGGCGTGCAGTTCTTC.

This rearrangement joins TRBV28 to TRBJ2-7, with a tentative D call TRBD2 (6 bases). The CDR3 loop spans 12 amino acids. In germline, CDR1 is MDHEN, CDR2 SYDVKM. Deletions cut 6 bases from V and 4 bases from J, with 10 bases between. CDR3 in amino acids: CASRRDGYEQYF. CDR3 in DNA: TGTGCCAGCAGGCGGGACGGATACGAGCAGTACTTC.

This CDR3 is CASQRQGKGLIRWEQYF. The CDR3 nucleotides read TGTGCCAGCCAACGGCAGGGTAAGGGTCTGATCCGTTGGGAGCAGTACTTC. This chain uses TRBV2 with TRBJ2-7; D is perhaps TRBD1 (5 bases). V lost 8 bases and J lost 7, with 30 bases in between. The CDR3 has 17 residues. CDR1 is SNHLY, CDR2 FYNNEI, per germline.

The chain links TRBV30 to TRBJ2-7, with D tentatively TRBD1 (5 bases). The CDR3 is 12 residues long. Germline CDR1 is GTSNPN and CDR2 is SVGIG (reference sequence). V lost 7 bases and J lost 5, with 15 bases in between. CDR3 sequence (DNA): TGTGCCTTCACGAGAAGGGGTGACGAGCAGTACTTC. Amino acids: CAFTRRGDEQYF.

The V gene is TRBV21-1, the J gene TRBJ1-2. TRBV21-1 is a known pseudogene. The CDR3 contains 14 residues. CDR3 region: CASSIPGLGLGYTF. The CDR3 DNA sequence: TGTGCCAGCAGCATCCCGGGGTTAGGTCTGGGCTACACCTTC.

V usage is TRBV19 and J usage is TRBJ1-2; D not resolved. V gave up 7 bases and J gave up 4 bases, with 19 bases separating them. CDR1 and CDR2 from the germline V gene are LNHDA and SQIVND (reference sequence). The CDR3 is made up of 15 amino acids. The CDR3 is CASTLSEGQPYGYTF. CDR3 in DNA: TGTGCCAGTACCCTATCCGAGGGTCAACCCTATGGCTACACCTTC.

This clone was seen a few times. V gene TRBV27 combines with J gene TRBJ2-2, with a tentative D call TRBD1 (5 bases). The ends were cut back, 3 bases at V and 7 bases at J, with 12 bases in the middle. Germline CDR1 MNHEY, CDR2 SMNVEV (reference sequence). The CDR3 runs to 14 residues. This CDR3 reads CASSLGRVVGELFF. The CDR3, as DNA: TGTGCCAGCAGTTTGGGCAGGGTGGTCGGGGAGCTGTTTTTT.

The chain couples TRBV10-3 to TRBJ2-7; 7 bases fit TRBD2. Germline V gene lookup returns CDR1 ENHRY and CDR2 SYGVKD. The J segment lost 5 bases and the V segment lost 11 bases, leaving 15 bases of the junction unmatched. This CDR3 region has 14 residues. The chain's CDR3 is CASRGGSGDHEQYF. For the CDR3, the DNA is TGTGCCTCCCGGGGAGGGTCGGGGGACCACGAGCAGTACTTC.

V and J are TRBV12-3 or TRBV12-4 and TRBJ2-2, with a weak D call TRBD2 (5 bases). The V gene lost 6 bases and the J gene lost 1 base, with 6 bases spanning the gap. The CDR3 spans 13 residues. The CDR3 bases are TGTGCCAGCAGACTAGGGAACACCGGGGAGCTGTTTTTT. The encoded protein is CASRLGNTGELFF.

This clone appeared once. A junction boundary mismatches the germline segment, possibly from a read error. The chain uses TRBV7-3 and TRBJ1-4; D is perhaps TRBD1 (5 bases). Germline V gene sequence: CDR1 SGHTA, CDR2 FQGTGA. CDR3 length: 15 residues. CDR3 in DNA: TGTGCCAGCAGCCTAACAGGAACCGGGGGGGAAAAACTGTTTTTT. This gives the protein CASSLTGTGGEKLFF.

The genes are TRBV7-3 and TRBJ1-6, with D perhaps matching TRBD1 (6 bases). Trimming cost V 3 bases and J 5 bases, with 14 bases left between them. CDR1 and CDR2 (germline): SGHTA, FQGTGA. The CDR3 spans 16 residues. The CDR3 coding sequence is TGTGCCAGCAGCTTGGTAGGGGGAGGGAATAATTCACCCCTCCACTTT. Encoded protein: CASSLVGGGNNSPLHF.

In DNA, the CDR3 is TGTGCCAGTAGTATAAGGGGACGACAGGGAGATGCGGATGGCTACACCTTC. Translated, it gives CASSIRGRQGDADGYTF. The V call is TRBV19, the J call TRBJ1-2, with TRBD1 matching over 7 bases. V was clipped by 2 bases and J by 6 bases; unmatched bases: 15. Germline V CDR1 and CDR2: LNHDA, SQIVND (reference sequence). The CDR3 covers 17 residues.

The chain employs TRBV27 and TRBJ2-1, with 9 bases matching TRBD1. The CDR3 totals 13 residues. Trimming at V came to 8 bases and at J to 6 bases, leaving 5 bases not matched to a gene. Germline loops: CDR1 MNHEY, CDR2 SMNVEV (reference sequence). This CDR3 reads CASLRQGGNEQFF. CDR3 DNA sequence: TGTGCCAGCCTGAGACAGGGGGGCAATGAGCAGTTCTTC.

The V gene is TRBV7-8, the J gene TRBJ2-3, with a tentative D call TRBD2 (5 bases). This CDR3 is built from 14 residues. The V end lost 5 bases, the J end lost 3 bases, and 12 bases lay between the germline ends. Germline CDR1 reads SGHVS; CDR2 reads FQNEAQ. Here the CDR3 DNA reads TGTGCCAGCAGCCCCCGAGAGGGAACAGATACGCAGTATTTT. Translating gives CASSPREGTDTQYF.

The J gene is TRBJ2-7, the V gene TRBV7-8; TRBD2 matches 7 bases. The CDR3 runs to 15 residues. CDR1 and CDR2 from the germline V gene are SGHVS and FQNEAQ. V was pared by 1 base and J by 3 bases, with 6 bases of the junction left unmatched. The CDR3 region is CASSLVAGASYEQYF. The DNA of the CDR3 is TGTGCCAGCAGCTTAGTCGCGGGAGCCAGCTACGAGCAGTACTTC.

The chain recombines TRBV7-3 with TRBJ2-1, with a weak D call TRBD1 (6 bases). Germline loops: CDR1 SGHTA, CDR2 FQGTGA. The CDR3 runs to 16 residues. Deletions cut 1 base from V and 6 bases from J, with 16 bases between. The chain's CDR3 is CASSLIAGAQFNEQFF. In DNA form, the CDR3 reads TGTGCCAGCAGCTTAATAGCAGGGGCGCAGTTCAATGAGCAGTTCTTC.

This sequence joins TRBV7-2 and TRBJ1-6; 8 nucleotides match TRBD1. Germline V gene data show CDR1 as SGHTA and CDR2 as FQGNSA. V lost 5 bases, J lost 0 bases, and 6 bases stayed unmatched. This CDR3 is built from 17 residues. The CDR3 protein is CASSPQGASSYNSPLHF. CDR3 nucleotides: TGTGCCAGCAGCCCCCAGGGGGCGAGCTCCTATAATTCACCCCTCCACTTT.

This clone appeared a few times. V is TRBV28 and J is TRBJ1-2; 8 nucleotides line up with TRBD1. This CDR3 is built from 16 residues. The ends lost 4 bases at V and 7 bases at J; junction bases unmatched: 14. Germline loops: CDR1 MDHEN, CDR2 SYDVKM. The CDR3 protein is CASSSLHRDRLSGYTF. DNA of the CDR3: TGTGCCAGCAGTTCCCTACACCGGGACAGGCTGTCTGGCTACACCTTC.

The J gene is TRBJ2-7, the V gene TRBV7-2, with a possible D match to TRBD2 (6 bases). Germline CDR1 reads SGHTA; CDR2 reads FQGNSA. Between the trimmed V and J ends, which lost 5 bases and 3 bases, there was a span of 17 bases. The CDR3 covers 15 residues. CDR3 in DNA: TGTGCCAGCAGCCGCACCGGGACGGGGGACTACGAGCAGTACTTC. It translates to CASSRTGTGDYEQYF.

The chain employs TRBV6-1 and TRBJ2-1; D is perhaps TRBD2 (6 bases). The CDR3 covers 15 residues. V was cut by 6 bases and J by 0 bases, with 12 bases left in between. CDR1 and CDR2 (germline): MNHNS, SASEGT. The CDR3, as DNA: TGTGCCAGCAGCCGCGGCGGGACCTCCTACAATGAGCAGTTCTTC. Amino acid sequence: CASSRGGTSYNEQFF.

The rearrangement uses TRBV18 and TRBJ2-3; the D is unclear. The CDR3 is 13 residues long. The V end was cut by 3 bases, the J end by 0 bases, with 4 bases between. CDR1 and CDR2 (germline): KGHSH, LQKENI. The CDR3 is CASSPASTDTQYF. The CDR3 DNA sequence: TGTGCCAGCTCACCGGCCAGCACAGATACGCAGTATTTT.

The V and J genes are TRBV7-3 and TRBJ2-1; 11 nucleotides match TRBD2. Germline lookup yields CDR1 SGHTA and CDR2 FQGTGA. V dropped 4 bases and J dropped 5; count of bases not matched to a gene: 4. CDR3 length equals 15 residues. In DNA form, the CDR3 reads TGTGCCAGCAGCTGGTCTAGCGGGGGGAACAATGAGCAGTTCTTC. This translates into CASSWSSGGNNEQFF.

CDR3 loop: CASSLTSGSYEQYF. CDR3 bases: TGTGCCAGCAGTTTAACTAGCGGGAGCTACGAGCAGTACTTC. The genes are TRBV28 and TRBJ2-7; 11 nucleotides match TRBD2. The junction had 0 bases not matched to a gene; V was cut back by 2 bases and J by 3 bases. The CDR3 is made up of 14 amino acids. The germline V gene has CDR1 MDHEN and CDR2 SYDVKM.